This T cell receptor (beta chain) was sequenced for a study of cytomegalovirus exposure and HLA in healthy donors. The study, taken as a whole, reports: As confirmed in vitro, a few CMV-associated chains were specific for CMV antigens.

The germline V gene encodes CDR1 SGHRS and CDR2 YFSETQ. V was clipped by 0 bases and J by 5 bases; unmatched bases: 8. This CDR3 is built from 17 residues. TCRdb keeps only in-frame clones here, not all; method: immunoSEQ multiplex PCR. The table includes approximately 300,000 clones, approximately 90% detected once. This clone was detected only once. The target antigen is unknown. The donors were part of the roughly 120-subject validation cohort, which stood apart from the roughly 670-subject first cohort. Material: PBMCs. This sequence originates from a woman in her 30s in good health and CMV-seropositive. J is TRBJ2-2 and V is TRBV5-1, with 9 bases aligning to TRBD1. CDR3 in amino acids: CASSLVGTGFVTGELFF. CDR3 DNA sequence: TGCGCCAGCAGCTTGGTTGGGACAGGGTTCGTTACCGGGGAGCTGTTTTTT.